One sample yielded the 29 T cell receptor beta chains listed below, sequenced in a study of OX40 agonist ivuxolimab in advanced cancers. The library was obtained by the immunoSEQ multiplex PCR assay. The source is immuneACCESS, and TCRdb retained only in-frame sequences with V and J called. Part of the clones is not carried over; for the studies checked, unresolved V genes explain less than half of this, and the remainder is unexplained. A total of tens of thousands of clones appear in this sample, 85% of them only once. The top ten constitute more than 2% of the sample. This material consisted of CD4+ or CD8+ T cells sorted from blood, taken in a trial of the OX40 agonist ivuxolimab. The receptor set was obtained from an adult with an advanced solid tumor such as melanoma, head and neck, liver or kidney cancer.

The V gene is TRBV11-1, the J gene TRBJ2-7; D gene unclear. V gave up 1 base and J gave up 3 bases, with 7 bases separating them. The CDR3 loop spans 13 amino acids. Germline CDR1 SGHAT, CDR2 FQDESV (reference sequence). CDR3 DNA: TGTGCCAGCAGCTTAGGGACCGTCTACGAGCAGTACTTC. Translation: CASSLGTVYEQYF.

CDR3 loop: CASSFQATNSPLHF. The CDR3 nucleotides are TGTGCCAGTAGTTTTCAGGCCACTAATTCACCCCTCCACTTT. The genes are TRBV19 and TRBJ1-6, with D hard to call. Trimming pared 5 bases from V and 6 bases from J, leaving 11 bases between. The CDR3 runs to 14 residues. In germline, CDR1 is LNHDA, CDR2 SQIVND (reference sequence). The full variable domain, rest sourced from reference TRBV19 and TRBJ1-6, is DGGITQSPKYLFRKEGQNVTLSCEQNLNHDAMYWYRQDPGQGLRLIYYSQIVNDFQKGDIAEGYSVSREKKESFPLTVTSAQKNPTAFYLCASSFQATNSPLHFGNGTRLTVT.

This chain links TRBV7-2 with TRBJ2-5, with 7 bases lining up with TRBD1. The V segment lost 0 bases and the J segment 5 bases; nucleotides outside the gene matches: 6. Per the germline V gene, CDR1 is SGHTA and CDR2 is FQGNSA. The CDR3 totals 15 residues. The DNA for the CDR3 is TGTGCCAGCAGCTTAGCCCCTACAGGGGCGGAGACCCAGTACTTC. Translated, it gives CASSLAPTGAETQYF.

The rearrangement uses TRBV28 and TRBJ1-2; D ambiguous. The ends were cut back, 3 bases at V and 2 bases at J, with 4 bases in the middle. Germline V gives CDR1 MDHEN, CDR2 SYDVKM. This CDR3 contains 12 residues. CDR3 DNA: TGTGCCAGCAGTTTCGGCAACTATGGCTACACCTTC. Translation gives CASSFGNYGYTF.

This chain links TRBV28 with TRBJ1-3, with D possibly TRBD1 on 6 matching bases. Deletions cut 10 bases from V and 0 bases from J, with 19 bases between. Germline assignment: CDR1 MDHEN and CDR2 SYDVKM. The CDR3 is 16 residues long. CDR3 residues: CATWEGGRNSGNTIYF. The DNA for the CDR3 is TGTGCCACCTGGGAGGGGGGCAGAAACTCTGGAAACACCATATATTTT.

V and J are TRBV6-7 and TRBJ2-1; D is perhaps TRBD2 (7 bases). TRBV6-7 is an ORF; its function is uncertain. This CDR3 is 16 amino acids long. V was clipped by 6 bases and J by 0 bases, with 15 bases between them. CDR3 bases: TGTGCCAGCAGCTTCGCGGGGGCTAGCTCCTACAATGAGCAGTTCTTC. As protein: CASSFAGASSYNEQFF.

The V gene is TRBV2, the J gene TRBJ1-4; D is ambiguous. The CDR3 has 18 residues. Trimming took 4 bases from V and 0 from J, leaving 18 bases between them. Germline CDR1 reads SNHLY; CDR2 reads FYNNEI. CDR3 region: CASSGWVGNPTTNEKLFF. The CDR3 coding sequence is TGTGCCAGCAGTGGGTGGGTGGGGAATCCTACAACTAATGAAAAACTGTTTTTT.

The chain uses TRBV11-2 and TRBJ2-3; D gene uncertain. Germline V gives CDR1 SGHAT, CDR2 FQNNGV. V was pared by 5 bases and J by 6 bases, with 9 bases between. The CDR3 spans 12 residues. The CDR3 sequence: CASSRGQDTQYF. The CDR3 bases are TGTGCCAGCAGCCGTGGTCAGGATACGCAGTATTTT.

The chain couples TRBV9 to TRBJ2-3, with no clear D. Germline lookup yields CDR1 SGDLS and CDR2 YYNGEE. V gave up 0 bases and J gave up 2 bases, with 7 bases separating them. The length of the CDR3 is 14 residues. As DNA, the CDR3 is TGTGCCAGCAGCGTAGCTCCGAACACAGATACGCAGTATTTT. This codes for CASSVAPNTDTQYF.

This chain uses TRBV19 with TRBJ1-5; 10 nucleotides align to TRBD1. The CDR3 is 14 amino acids. Germline CDR1 and CDR2: LNHDA and SQIVND (reference sequence). The V segment lost 11 bases and the J segment 2 bases; nucleotides outside the gene matches: 6. CDR3 residues: CASSDRGRNQPQHF. In nucleotides, the CDR3 is TGTGCCTCCTCAGACAGGGGGCGCAATCAGCCCCAGCATTTT.

This clone occurred once. The chain uses TRBV5-4 and TRBJ1-1, with D hard to call. Trimming left V 0 bases short and J 4 bases short, with 13 bases between. The germline V gene encodes CDR1 SGHNT and CDR2 YYREEE (reference sequence). The CDR3 length is 15 residues. CDR3 protein: CASSLAFGVGTEAFF. The CDR3 DNA reads as TGTGCCAGCAGCTTGGCCTTCGGGGTGGGCACTGAAGCTTTCTTT.

The chain recombines TRBV2 with TRBJ2-2; TRBD2 is a possible D gene (5 bases). Germline lookup yields CDR1 SNHLY and CDR2 FYNNEI. Trimming removed 6 bases at V and 3 bases at J, with 8 bases between. This CDR3 spans 13 amino acids. DNA for the CDR3: TGTGCCAGCAGGCAGGAGGACACCGGGGAGCTGTTTTTT. Amino acids: CASRQEDTGELFF.

The chain combines TRBV2 with TRBJ1-4; D possibly corresponds to TRBD1 (6 bases). This CDR3 is 14 amino acids long. Germline-derived CDR1 and CDR2 are SNHLY and FYNNEI. Trimming shortened V by 4 bases and J by 6 bases, and 12 bases separated the two germline ends. CDR3 in DNA: TGTGCCAGCAGTGGGGGGGCTGGGGATGAAAAACTGTTTTTT. Its translation: CASSGGAGDEKLFF. The full variable domain, with the rest looked up from reference TRBV2 and TRBJ1-4, is EPEVTQTPSHQVTQMGQEVILRCVPISNHLYFYWYRQILGQKVEFLVSFYNNEISEKSEIFDDQFSVERPDGSNFTLKIRSTKLEDSAMYFCASSGGAGDEKLFFGSGTQLSVL.

The chain employs TRBV28 and TRBJ1-5, with a tentative D call TRBD1 (6 bases). CDR3 length equals 15 residues. Germline CDR1 is MDHEN and CDR2 is SYDVKM. The V end lost 2 bases, the J end lost 7 bases, and 15 bases lay between the germline ends. This chain's CDR3 is CASSLSSVGQQPQHF. In nucleotides, the CDR3 is TGTGCCAGCAGTTTAAGTTCCGTTGGACAGCAGCCCCAGCATTTT.

The chain uses TRBV9 and TRBJ2-1; the D is unclear. Trimming shortened V by 0 bases and J by 0 bases, and 7 bases separated the two germline ends. The CDR3 has 15 amino acids. Germline-derived CDR1 and CDR2 are SGDLS and YYNGEE. CDR3 DNA: TGTGCCAGCAGCGTAGGAAGTAGCTCCTACAATGAGCAGTTCTTC. Protein: CASSVGSSSYNEQFF.

The chain uses TRBV7-2 and TRBJ1-5; D possibly corresponds to TRBD1 (6 bases). The CDR3 runs 14 residues. Germline loops: CDR1 SGHTA, CDR2 FQGNSA. V was trimmed by 3 bases and J by 6 bases, leaving 12 bases between them. The CDR3 loop reads CASSFTGMTQPQHF. For the CDR3, the DNA is TGTGCCAGCAGCTTCACAGGGATGACTCAGCCCCAGCATTTT.

The genes are TRBV5-1 and TRBJ1-1, with D maybe TRBD1 (5 bases). The CDR3 length is 15 residues. Germline V gives CDR1 SGHRS, CDR2 YFSETQ. Trimming pared 5 bases from V and 1 base from J, leaving 15 bases between. The CDR3 here is CASSAGPPPNTEAFF. Written as DNA, the CDR3 is TGCGCCAGCAGTGCGGGGCCGCCACCGAACACTGAAGCTTTCTTT.

The chain joins TRBV4-1 to TRBJ2-5; D uncertain. Germline-derived CDR1 and CDR2 are MGHRA and YSYEKL. With 0 bases removed from V and 7 bases from J, the gap between germline ends came to 12 bases. The CDR3 contains 14 residues. In DNA, the CDR3 is TGCGCCAGCAGCCAAGATACTGTGAGAGCGACCCAGTACTTC. Residues: CASSQDTVRATQYF.

The rearrangement joins TRBV7-9 to TRBJ2-3, with a weak D call TRBD2 (5 bases). This CDR3 is built from 15 residues. With 6 bases removed from V and 4 bases from J, the gap between germline ends came to 17 bases. The germline gives CDR1 SEHNR, CDR2 FQNEAQ (reference sequence). The CDR3 coding sequence is TGTGCCAGCAGTCAACGGGGAAGCCCGCCAGATACGCAGTATTTT. Protein product: CASSQRGSPPDTQYF.

This sequence joins TRBV7-8 and TRBJ2-2, with D unclear. Trimming left V 1 base short and J 0 bases short, with 6 bases between. This CDR3 region has 15 residues. Germline V CDR1 and CDR2: SGHVS, FQNEAQ. The CDR3: CASSLVSANTGELFF. In nucleotides, the CDR3 is TGTGCCAGCAGCTTAGTATCAGCGAACACCGGGGAGCTGTTTTTT.

The chain combines TRBV5-4 with TRBJ1-2; 10 bases agree with TRBD1. This CDR3 is 13 amino acids long. V lost 5 bases and J lost 6; bases outside the gene matches: 4. Germline assignment: CDR1 SGHNT and CDR2 YYREEE (reference sequence). DNA of the CDR3: TGTGCCAGCAGGCCGGACAGGGGGGATGGCTACACCTTC. Its protein is CASRPDRGDGYTF.

The CDR3 loop reads CASSHPPQGHYGYTF. The CDR3 bases are TGTGCCAGCAGCCATCCCCCCCAGGGACACTATGGCTACACCTTC. The chain links TRBV7-9 to TRBJ1-2; tentative D call: TRBD1 (5 bases). Trimming pared 5 bases from V and 3 bases from J, leaving 16 bases between. Germline-derived CDR1 and CDR2 are SEHNR and FQNEAQ (reference sequence). The CDR3 consists of 15 residues.

The V call is TRBV5-6, the J call TRBJ2-5; 8 nucleotides align to TRBD2. The CDR3 spans 15 residues. Trimming at V came to 6 bases and at J to 2 bases, leaving 9 bases not matched to a gene. Germline V gene lookup returns CDR1 SGHDT and CDR2 YYEEEE. CDR3 sequence: CASTPSGSEQETQYF. CDR3 sequence (DNA): TGTGCCAGCACCCCTAGCGGGTCAGAACAAGAGACCCAGTACTTC. The full variable domain, completed using reference TRBV5-6 and TRBJ2-5, is DAGVTQSPTHLIKTRGQQVTLRCSPKSGHDTVSWYQQALGQGPQFIFQYYEEEERQRGNFPDRFSGHQFPNYSSELNVNALLLGDSALYLCASTPSGSEQETQYFGPGTRLLVL.

This clone was counted a single time. The chain couples TRBV28 to TRBJ2-4; D possibly uses TRBD1 or TRBD2 (5 bases each). V lost 2 bases to trimming and J lost 1 base, with 9 bases between them. Per the germline V gene, CDR1 is MDHEN and CDR2 is SYDVKM. The CDR3 totals 15 residues. CDR3 loop: CASSLQGVAKNIQYF. CDR3 sequence (DNA): TGTGCCAGCAGTTTACAGGGAGTGGCCAAAAACATTCAGTACTTC.

This clone is a singleton in its sample. The J gene is TRBJ1-2, the V gene TRBV5-1, with no clear D. Germline V gene data show CDR1 as SGHRS and CDR2 as YFSETQ. Between the trimmed V and J ends, which lost 0 bases and 8 bases, there was a span of 14 bases. CDR3 length: 14 residues. As DNA, the CDR3 is TGCGCCAGCAGCTTGGATCAGATTTCTATGGGCTACACCTTC. Translation: CASSLDQISMGYTF.

This chain links TRBV15 with TRBJ2-7; the D gene is possibly TRBD2 (6 bases). This CDR3 has 15 residues. Germline lookup yields CDR1 LNHNV and CDR2 YYDKDF (reference sequence). V was pared by 3 bases and J by 10 bases, with 22 bases between. The CDR3 loop is CATSRDNNIAAAQYF. CDR3 sequence (DNA): TGTGCCACCAGCAGGGACAACAATATAGCGGCGGCCCAGTACTTC.

The chain recombines TRBV27 with TRBJ1-4; a weak D match, TRBD1 (6 bases). In germline, CDR1 is MNHEY, CDR2 SMNVEV (reference sequence). The V end was cut by 1 base, the J end by 3 bases, with 12 bases between. This CDR3 has 16 residues. CDR3 residues: CASSLYGGRANEKLFF. As DNA, the CDR3 is TGTGCCAGCAGTTTATACGGGGGGCGGGCTAATGAAAAACTGTTTTTT.

This clone was picked up a small number of times. The rearrangement joins TRBV28 to TRBJ2-3; 7 bases fit TRBD2. CDR1 and CDR2 from the germline V gene are MDHEN and SYDVKM. This CDR3 has 14 residues. V shed 4 bases, J shed 0 bases, and the junction held 1 base outside the gene matches. The CDR3 sequence is CASSWGGSTDTQYF. The CDR3 coding sequence is TGTGCCAGCAGTTGGGGGGGGAGCACAGATACGCAGTATTTT.

The gene calls are TRBV19 and TRBJ2-3; 9 positions match TRBD1. This CDR3 contains 14 residues. Germline V gene lookup returns CDR1 LNHDA and CDR2 SQIVND (reference sequence). Germline trimming cut 5 bases from V and 5 bases from J; bases unmatched to any gene: 5. CDR3 protein: CASSFRQGGDTQYF. Here the CDR3 DNA reads TGTGCCAGTAGTTTTCGACAGGGGGGAGATACGCAGTATTTT.